What follows is one T cell receptor beta chain and its context. This specimen belongs to a study of blood T cell repertoires in COVID-19. Study overall: The study drew acute and convalescent COVID-19 samples from the United States, Italy and Spain.

Seattle participants joined during active infection and were tracked over time. Original methodology: Reference gene primers were amplified, and this amplification served to estimate nucleated cell counts. TCRdb keeps only in-frame clones here, not all; method: immunoSEQ multiplex PCR. The V and J calls and clone size are taken from that table; D and trimming were inferred from the DNA. This sample has 84,000 or so clones; around 80% occur once, and the top ten carry roughly 36%. The CDR3 covers 17 residues. In germline, CDR1 is GTSNPN, CDR2 SVGIG (reference sequence). Unmatched junction bases numbered 18, after V lost 2 bases and J lost 5 bases.

Sequencing was carried out using peripheral blood. The J gene is TRBJ2-7, the V gene TRBV30; 7 positions match TRBD1. The receptor comes from a man aged 60-69 years with COVID-19, enrolled during active disease. The CDR3 nucleotides are TGTGCCTGGAGTTCAAGGGACAGAGTCGCTTCCTTTGACGAGCAGTACTTC. The encoded protein is CAWSSRDRVASFDEQYF.